This T cell receptor (beta chain) was identified in a study of Graves' ophthalmopathy and Graves' hyperthyroidism. Looking at the study overall: Peripheral blood was collected at initial diagnosis, before any treatment. Findings and caveats of the study: Sensitivity of roughly 64% and specificity of around 72% were achieved by the model that predicted ophthalmopathy progression.

V shed 1 base and J shed 2 bases, with 12 bases lying between them. The CDR3 spans 16 residues. With regard to this clonotype: Its antigen is undetermined.

Investigators amplified TCR beta CDR3 regions from RNA transcripts. Following a first-round RT-PCR that used HTBI primers, a second-round multiplex PCR was carried out. TCRdb independently ran MiXCR on the multiplex PCR reads; one entry per CDR3 protein. The sample carries some 410,000 distinct CDR3 sequences, roughly 20% recorded once. The sample was peripheral blood. The receptor was isolated from a woman aged 18-29 years with stable Graves' hyperthyroidism. The chain is built from TRBV12-3 or TRBV12-4 and TRBJ1-5, with D hard to call. CDR3 nucleotides: TGTGCCAGCAGTTTAGTTGCGTTCGGAGGCAATCAGCCCCAGCATTTT. This translates into CASSLVAFGGNQPQHF.